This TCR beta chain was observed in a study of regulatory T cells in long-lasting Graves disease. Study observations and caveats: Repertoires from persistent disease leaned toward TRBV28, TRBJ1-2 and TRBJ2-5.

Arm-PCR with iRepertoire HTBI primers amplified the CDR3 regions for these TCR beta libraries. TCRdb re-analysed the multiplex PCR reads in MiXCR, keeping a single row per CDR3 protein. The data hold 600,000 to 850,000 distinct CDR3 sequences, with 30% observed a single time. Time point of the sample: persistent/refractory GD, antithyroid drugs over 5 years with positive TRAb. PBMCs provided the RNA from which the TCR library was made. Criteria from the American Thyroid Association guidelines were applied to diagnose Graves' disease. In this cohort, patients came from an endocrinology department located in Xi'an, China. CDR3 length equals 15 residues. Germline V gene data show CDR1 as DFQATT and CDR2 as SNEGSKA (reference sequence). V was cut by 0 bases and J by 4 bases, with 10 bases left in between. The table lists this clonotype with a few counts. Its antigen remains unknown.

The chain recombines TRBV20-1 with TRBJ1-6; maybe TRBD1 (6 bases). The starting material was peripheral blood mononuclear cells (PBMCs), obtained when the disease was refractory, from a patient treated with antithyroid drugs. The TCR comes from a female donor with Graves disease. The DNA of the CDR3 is TGCAGTGCTAGAGAAACAGGGATATATAATTCACCCCTCCACTTT. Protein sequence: CSARETGIYNSPLHF.